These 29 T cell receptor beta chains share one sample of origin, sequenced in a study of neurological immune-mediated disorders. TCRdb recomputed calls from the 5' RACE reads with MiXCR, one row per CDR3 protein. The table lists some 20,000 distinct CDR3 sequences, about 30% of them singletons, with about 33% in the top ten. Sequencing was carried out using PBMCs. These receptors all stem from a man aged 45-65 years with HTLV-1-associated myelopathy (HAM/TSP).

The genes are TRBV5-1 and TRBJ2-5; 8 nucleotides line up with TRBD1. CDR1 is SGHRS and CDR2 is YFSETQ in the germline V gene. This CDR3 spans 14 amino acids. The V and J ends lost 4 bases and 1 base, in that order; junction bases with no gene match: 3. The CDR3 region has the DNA TGCGCCAGCAGCCCTGGGACAGGCCAAGAGACCCAGTACTTC. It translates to CASSPGTGQETQYF.

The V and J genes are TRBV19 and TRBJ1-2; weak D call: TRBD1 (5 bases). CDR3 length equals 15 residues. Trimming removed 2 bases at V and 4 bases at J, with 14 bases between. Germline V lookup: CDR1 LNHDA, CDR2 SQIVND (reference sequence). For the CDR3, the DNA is TGTGCCAGTAGTATATCCGGACAAATGGTCTATGGCTACACCTTC. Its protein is CASSISGQMVYGYTF.

CDR3: CASSFSGITEAFF. The CDR3 DNA follows: TGTGCCAGCAGTTTCTCAGGGATCACTGAAGCTTTCTTT. The chain is built from TRBV27 and TRBJ1-1, with D maybe TRBD1 (5 bases). Trimming took 3 bases from V and 4 from J, leaving 9 bases between them. This CDR3 spans 13 amino acids. Germline V lookup: CDR1 MNHEY, CDR2 SMNVEV (reference sequence).

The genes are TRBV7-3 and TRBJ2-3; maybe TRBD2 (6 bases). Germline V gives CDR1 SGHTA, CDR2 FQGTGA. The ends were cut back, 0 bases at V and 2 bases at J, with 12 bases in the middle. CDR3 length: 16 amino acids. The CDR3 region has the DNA TGTGCCAGCAGCTTAACGGGGGGTGTGCACACAGATACGCAGTATTTT. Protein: CASSLTGGVHTDTQYF. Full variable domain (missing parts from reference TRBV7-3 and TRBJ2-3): GAGVSQTPSNKVTEKGKYVELRCDPISGHTALYWYRQSLGQGPEFLIYFQGTGAADDSGLPNDRFFAVRPEGSVSTLKIQRTERGDSAVYLCASSLTGGVHTDTQYFGPGTRLTVL.

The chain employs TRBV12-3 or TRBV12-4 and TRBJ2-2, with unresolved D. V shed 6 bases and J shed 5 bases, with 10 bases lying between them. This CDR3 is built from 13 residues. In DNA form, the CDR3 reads TGTGCCAGCAGACAAACGAGGACCGGGGAGCTGTTTTTT. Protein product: CASRQTRTGELFF.

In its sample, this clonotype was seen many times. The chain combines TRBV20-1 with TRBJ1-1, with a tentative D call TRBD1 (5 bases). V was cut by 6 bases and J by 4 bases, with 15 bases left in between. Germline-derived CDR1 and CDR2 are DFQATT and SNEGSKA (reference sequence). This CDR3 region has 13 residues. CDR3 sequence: CSARPEGTTEAFF. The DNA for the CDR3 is TGCAGTGCCAGGCCCGAGGGGACCACTGAAGCTTTCTTT.

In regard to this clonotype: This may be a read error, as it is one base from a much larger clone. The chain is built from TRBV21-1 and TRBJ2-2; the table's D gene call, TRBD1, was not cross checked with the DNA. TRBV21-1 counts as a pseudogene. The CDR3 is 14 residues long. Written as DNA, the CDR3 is TGTGCCAGCAGCACAGAAAGGGGGACCGGGGAGCTGTTTTTT. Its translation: CASSTERGTGELFF.

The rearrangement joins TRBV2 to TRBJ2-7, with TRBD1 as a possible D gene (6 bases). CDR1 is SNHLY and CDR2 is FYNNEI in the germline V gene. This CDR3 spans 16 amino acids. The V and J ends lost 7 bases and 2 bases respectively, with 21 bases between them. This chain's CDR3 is CASNTRTGKAPYEQYF. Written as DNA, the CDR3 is TGTGCCAGCAATACCAGAACAGGGAAGGCCCCCTACGAGCAGTACTTC.

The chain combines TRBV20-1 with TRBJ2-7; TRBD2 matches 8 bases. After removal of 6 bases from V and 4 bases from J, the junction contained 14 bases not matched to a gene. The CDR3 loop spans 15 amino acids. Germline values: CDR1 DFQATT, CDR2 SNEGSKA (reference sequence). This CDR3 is CSATVGGRSPYEQYF. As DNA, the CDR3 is TGCAGTGCGACCGTCGGCGGGAGGTCCCCATACGAGCAGTACTTC.

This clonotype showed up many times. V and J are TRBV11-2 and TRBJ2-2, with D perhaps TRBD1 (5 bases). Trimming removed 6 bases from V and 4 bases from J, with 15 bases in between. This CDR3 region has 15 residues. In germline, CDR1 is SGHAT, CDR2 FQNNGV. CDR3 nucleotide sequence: TGTGCCAGCAGTAACGTCCTAGGGGCCACCGGGGAGCTGTTTTTT. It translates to CASSNVLGATGELFF.

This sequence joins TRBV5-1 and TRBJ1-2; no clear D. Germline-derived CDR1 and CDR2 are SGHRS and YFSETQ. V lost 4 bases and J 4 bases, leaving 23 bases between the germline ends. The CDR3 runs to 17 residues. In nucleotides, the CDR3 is TGCGCCAGCAGCGGATTAGCCGGGAATATAAACCTCTATGGCTACACCTTC. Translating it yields CASSGLAGNINLYGYTF. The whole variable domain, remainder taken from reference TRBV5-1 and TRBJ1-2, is KAGVTQTPRYLIKTRGQQVTLSCSPISGHRSVSWYQQTPGQGLQFLFEYFSETQRNKGNFPGRFSGRQFSNSRSEMNVSTLELGDSALYLCASSGLAGNINLYGYTFGSGTRLTVV.

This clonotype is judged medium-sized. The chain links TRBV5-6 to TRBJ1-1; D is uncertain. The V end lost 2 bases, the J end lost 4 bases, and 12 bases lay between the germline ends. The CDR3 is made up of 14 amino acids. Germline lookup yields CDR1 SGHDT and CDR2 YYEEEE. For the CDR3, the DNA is TGTGCCAGCAGCTTAGCGTGGATAAGCACTGAAGCTTTCTTT. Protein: CASSLAWISTEAFF.

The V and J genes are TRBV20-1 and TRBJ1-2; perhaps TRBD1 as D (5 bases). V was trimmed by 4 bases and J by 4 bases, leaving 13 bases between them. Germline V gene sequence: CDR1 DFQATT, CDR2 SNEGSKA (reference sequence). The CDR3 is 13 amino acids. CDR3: CSATPGVSYGYTF. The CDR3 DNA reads TGCAGTGCTACGCCGGGGGTTTCCTATGGCTACACCTTC.

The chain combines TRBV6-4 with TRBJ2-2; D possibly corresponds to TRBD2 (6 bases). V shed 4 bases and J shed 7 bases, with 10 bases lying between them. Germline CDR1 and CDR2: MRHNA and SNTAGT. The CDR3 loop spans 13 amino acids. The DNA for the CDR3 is TGTGCCAGCAGTGTAGAAGCGGGCGGGGAGCTGTTTTTT. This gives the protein CASSVEAGGELFF.

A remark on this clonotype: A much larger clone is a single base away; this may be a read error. CDR3 DNA sequence: TGTGCCAGCAACTACCAGGGGGCGGATGGCTACACCTTC. It encodes CASNYQGADGYTF. The chain employs TRBV3-1 and TRBJ1-2; 8 positions agree with TRBD1. The V gene's germline CDR1 is LGHDT and CDR2 YNNKEL (reference sequence). This CDR3 comprises 13 residues. The trim removed 7 bases at V and 6 bases at J, leaving 7 bases unmatched.

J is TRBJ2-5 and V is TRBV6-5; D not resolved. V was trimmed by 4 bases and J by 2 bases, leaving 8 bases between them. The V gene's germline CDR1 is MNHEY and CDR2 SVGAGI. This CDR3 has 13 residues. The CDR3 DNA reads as TGTGCCAGCAGTTTGGGCCTACAAGAGACCCAGTACTTC. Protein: CASSLGLQETQYF.

The CDR3 bases are TGTGCCAGCAGCTTAAGGAGGGGACCGTTCTTC. Its protein is CASSLRRGPFF. This chain links TRBV7-9 with TRBJ2-1; perhaps TRBD2 as D (6 bases). The CDR3 consists of 11 residues. Germline CDR1 SEHNR, CDR2 FQNEAQ (reference sequence). The germline V and J ends were trimmed by 2 bases and 15 bases, with 11 bases remaining between them.

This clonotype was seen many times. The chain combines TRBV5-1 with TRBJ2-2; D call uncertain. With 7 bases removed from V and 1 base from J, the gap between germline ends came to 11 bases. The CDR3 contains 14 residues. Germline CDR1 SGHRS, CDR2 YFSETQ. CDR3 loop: CASCPTGNTGELFF. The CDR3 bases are TGCGCCAGCTGTCCAACGGGGAACACCGGGGAGCTGTTTTTT.

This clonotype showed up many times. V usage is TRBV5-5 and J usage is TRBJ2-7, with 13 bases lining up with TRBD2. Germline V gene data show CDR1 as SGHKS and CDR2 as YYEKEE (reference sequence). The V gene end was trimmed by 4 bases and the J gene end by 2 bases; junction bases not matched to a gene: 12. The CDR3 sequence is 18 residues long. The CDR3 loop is CASSPRRTSGSIAYEQYF. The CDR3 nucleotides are TGTGCCAGCAGCCCCCGGAGGACTAGCGGGAGTATCGCCTACGAGCAGTACTTC.

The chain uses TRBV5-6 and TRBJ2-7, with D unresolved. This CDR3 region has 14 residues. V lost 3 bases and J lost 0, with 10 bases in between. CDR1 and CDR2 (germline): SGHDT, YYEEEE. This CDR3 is CASSSGPSSYEQYF. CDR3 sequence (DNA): TGTGCCAGCAGCTCCGGGCCGAGCTCCTACGAGCAGTACTTC.

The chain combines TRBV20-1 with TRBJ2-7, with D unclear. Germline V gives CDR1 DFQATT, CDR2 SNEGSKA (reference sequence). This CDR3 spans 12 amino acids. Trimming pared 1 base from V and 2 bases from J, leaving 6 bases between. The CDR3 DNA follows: TGCAGTGCTAGAGTTGGCACCTACGAGCAGTACTTC. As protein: CSARVGTYEQYF.

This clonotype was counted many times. DNA for the CDR3: TGCAGTGCTAGCGGACTAGCAGATACGCAGTATTTT. It is translated as CSASGLADTQYF. The chain uses TRBV20-1 and TRBJ2-3; 7 nucleotides align to TRBD2. The V gene's germline CDR1 is DFQATT and CDR2 SNEGSKA (reference sequence). V lost 3 bases, J lost 4 bases, and 1 base stayed unmatched. There are 12 residues in the CDR3.

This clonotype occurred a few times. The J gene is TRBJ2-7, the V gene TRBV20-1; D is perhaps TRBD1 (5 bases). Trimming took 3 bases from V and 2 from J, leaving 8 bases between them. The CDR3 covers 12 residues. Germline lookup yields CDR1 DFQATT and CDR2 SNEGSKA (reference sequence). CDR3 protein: CSARDMTYEQYF. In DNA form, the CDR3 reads TGCAGTGCTAGGGACATGACCTACGAGCAGTACTTC.

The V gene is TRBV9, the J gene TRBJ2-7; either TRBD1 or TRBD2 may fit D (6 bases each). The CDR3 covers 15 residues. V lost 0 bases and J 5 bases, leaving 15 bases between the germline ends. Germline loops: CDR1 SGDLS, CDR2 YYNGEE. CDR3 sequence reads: CASSVEVVGGDEQYF. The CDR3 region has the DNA TGTGCCAGCAGCGTAGAGGTAGTCGGGGGCGACGAGCAGTACTTC.

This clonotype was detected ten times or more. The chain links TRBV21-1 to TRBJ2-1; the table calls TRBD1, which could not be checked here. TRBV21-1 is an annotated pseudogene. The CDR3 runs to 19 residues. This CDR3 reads CASSKEIQAGGWSYNEQFF. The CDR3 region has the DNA TGTGCCAGCAGCAAAGAGATACAGGCGGGGGGATGGTCCTACAATGAGCAGTTCTTC.

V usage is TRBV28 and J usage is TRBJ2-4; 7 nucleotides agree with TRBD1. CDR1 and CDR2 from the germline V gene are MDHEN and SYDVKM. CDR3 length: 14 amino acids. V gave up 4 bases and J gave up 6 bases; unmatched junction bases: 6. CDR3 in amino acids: CASSSGTVRNIQYF. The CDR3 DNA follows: TGTGCCAGCAGTTCCGGGACAGTTCGAAACATTCAGTACTTC.

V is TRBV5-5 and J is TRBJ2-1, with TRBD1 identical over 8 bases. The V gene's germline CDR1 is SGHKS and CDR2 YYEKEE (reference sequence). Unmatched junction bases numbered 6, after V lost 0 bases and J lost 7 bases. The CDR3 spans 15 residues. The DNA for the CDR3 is TGTGCCAGCAGCTTGGAGCAGGGGGCGATAAATGAGCAGTTCTTC. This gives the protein CASSLEQGAINEQFF. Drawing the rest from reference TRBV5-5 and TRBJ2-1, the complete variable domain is DAGVTQSPTHLIKTRGQQVTLRCSPISGHKSVSWYQQVLGQGPQFIFQYYEKEERGRGNFPDRFSARQFPNYSSELNVNALLLGDSALYLCASSLEQGAINEQFFGPGTRLTVL.

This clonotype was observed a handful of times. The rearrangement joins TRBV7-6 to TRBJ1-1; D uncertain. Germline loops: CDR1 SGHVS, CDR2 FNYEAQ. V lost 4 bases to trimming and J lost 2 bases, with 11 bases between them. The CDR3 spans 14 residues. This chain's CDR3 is CASSSRGDNTEAFF. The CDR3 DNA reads TGTGCCAGCAGCTCCCGGGGAGATAACACTGAAGCTTTCTTT.

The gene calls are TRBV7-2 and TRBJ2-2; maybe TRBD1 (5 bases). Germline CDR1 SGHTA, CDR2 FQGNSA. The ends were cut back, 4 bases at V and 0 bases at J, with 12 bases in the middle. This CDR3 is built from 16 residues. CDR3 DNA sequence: TGTGCCAGCAGCTCTCAGGGCGGTCCGAACACCGGGGAGCTGTTTTTT. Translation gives CASSSQGGPNTGELFF.